A single T cell receptor beta chain is shown here with its context. What it binds is unknown. The data were obtained in a study of OX40 agonist ivuxolimab in advanced cancers. The overall study: Partial responses were seen in three patients, one with hepatocellular carcinoma and two with cutaneous melanoma.

Points from the study as a whole: Which antigen the expanded peripheral T cells recognized is unknown. The authors also found low normalized T-cell clonal expansion in some nonresponders.

Clones were read by immunoSEQ multiplex PCR, and TCRdb kept only the in-frame ones, dropping some. The table shows some 69,000 clones, with nearly 90% occurring only once. The clonotype comes from an adult with an advanced solid tumor such as melanoma, head and neck, liver or kidney cancer. The material sequenced was CD4+ or CD8+ T cells sorted from blood, taken in a trial of the OX40 agonist ivuxolimab.

CDR3: CAIGLADQETQYF. CDR3 nucleotides: TGTGCCATCGGGCTAGCGGACCAAGAGACCCAGTACTTC. This rearrangement joins TRBV10-3 to TRBJ2-5, with TRBD2 matching over 7 bases. V was clipped by 8 bases and J by 0 bases; unmatched bases: 3. The CDR3 contains 13 residues. Germline V CDR1 and CDR2: ENHRY, SYGVKD.